Presented here are 7 T cell receptor beta chains from one specimen sequenced in a study of beta chain features in type 1 diabetes. Study-wide results and limits: TCRB CDR3s from Type 1 diabetes patients were moderately but significantly shorter in all four CD4+ subsets.

The authors reverse transcribed all of the isolated RNA, so sequencing captured expressed TCRB transcripts. Sequencing used immunoSEQ multiplex PCR; TCRdb keeps in-frame clones, though not all of them. Here the sample spans roughly 730,000 clones, 13% being singletons. Antigens of these TCRs are unknown. What was sequenced was naive CD4+ T cells from blood. The receptors here all came from a man between 18 and 29 years old with type 1 diabetes.

There are a few counts of this clone. The sample holds other DNA sequences that translate to the same CDR3. V gene TRBV20-1 combines with J gene TRBJ2-7; D ambiguous. The CDR3 is 11 residues long. The V end lost 0 bases, the J end lost 4 bases, and 4 bases lay between the germline ends. The V gene's germline CDR1 is DFQATT and CDR2 SNEGSKA (reference sequence). CDR3 loop: CSARDLYEQYF. The DNA of the CDR3 is TGCAGTGCTAGAGACTTGTACGAGCAGTACTTC.

This clone showed up just a few times. The CDR3 region is CASSDFEIFGGYTF. DNA for the CDR3: TGTGCCAGCAGTGACTTCGAGATTTTTGGTGGCTACACCTTC. The chain has TRBV7-9 and TRBJ1-2; no clear D gene. CDR1 and CDR2 from the germline V gene are SEHNR and FQNEAQ (reference sequence). The germline V and J ends were trimmed by 6 bases and 7 bases, with 18 bases remaining between them. CDR3 size: 14 residues.

This chain joins TRBV10-3 and TRBJ2-2, with TRBD2 identical over 9 bases. The CDR3 has 18 residues. From germline, CDR1 is ENHRY and CDR2 SYGVKD. The V and J ends lost 0 bases and 4 bases, in that order; junction bases with no gene match: 9. CDR3 protein: CAISESFGLAGPTGELFF. CDR3 nucleotide sequence: TGTGCCATCAGTGAGTCGTTCGGCCTAGCGGGACCCACCGGGGAGCTGTTTTTT.

The rearrangement uses TRBV10-3 and TRBJ1-2; D is possibly TRBD1 (6 bases). The V end lost 4 bases, the J end lost 5 bases, and 17 bases lay between the germline ends. The CDR3 covers 15 residues. Germline V lookup: CDR1 ENHRY, CDR2 SYGVKD. The CDR3 nucleotides read TGTGCCATCAGTGCCGCAGGGGAGGAGGCTTATGGCTACACCTTC. This translates into CAISAAGEEAYGYTF.

This clone was detected a few times. This chain connects TRBV5-8 to TRBJ2-1, with unresolved D. Trimming took 3 bases from V and 10 from J, leaving 8 bases between them. The CDR3 extends over 11 amino acids. Germline V gives CDR1 SGHTS, CDR2 YDEGEE. The CDR3 protein is CASSYIREQFF. The CDR3 DNA follows: TGTGCCAGCAGCTATATAAGAGAGCAGTTCTTC.

The chain links TRBV7-3 to TRBJ2-2; no firm D call. Trimming took off 5 bases at V and 4 bases at J, with 17 bases between the two ends. The CDR3 spans 16 residues. CDR1 and CDR2 from the germline V gene are SGHTA and FQGTGA. The DNA for the CDR3 is TGTGCCAGCAGCATCATCCAAATGGACGGCACCGGGGAGCTGTTTTTT. It is translated as CASSIIQMDGTGELFF.

This clone was found a few times. This chain connects TRBV7-8 to TRBJ1-1; possibly TRBD1 for D (6 bases). Germline V gives CDR1 SGHVS, CDR2 FQNEAQ. The CDR3 loop spans 13 amino acids. V lost 3 bases to trimming and J lost 5 bases, with 10 bases between them. CDR3 sequence (DNA): TGTGCCAGCAGCTTTAACAGGGAAACTGAAGCTTTCTTT. Amino acid sequence: CASSFNRETEAFF.